This T cell receptor (beta chain) is from a study of cytomegalovirus exposure and HLA in healthy donors. V lost 4 bases to trimming and J lost 8 bases, with 18 bases between them. CDR1 and CDR2 (germline): SGHDT, YYEEEE. This CDR3 has 15 residues. The study ran its PCR with 60 Vbeta and 13 Jbeta primers. Here immunoSEQ multiplex PCR was the method, and the copy in TCRdb shows in-frame clones only, minus some. This sample has approximately 69,000 clones; 60% to 75% occur once, and the top ten carry 20% to 25%. General study points: Most of the CMV-associated TCR beta chains (in a later analysis) appeared to be HLA-restricted. An Asian-associated ancestry cluster reportedly showed fewer N-insertions than the roughly 700-donor mean in a later analysis.

In regard to this clone: Its cognate antigen is unknown.

The sample comprised PBMCs. The TCR sequence derives from a man between 35 and 55 years old in good health and CMV-seropositive. J is TRBJ1-4 and V is TRBV5-6; D is uncertain. This chain's CDR3 is CASSGNGGVAEKLFF. The CDR3 bases are TGTGCCAGCAGCGGAAACGGCGGGGTGGCGGAAAAACTGTTTTTT. Drawing the rest from reference TRBV5-6 and TRBJ1-4, the complete variable domain is DAGVTQSPTHLIKTRGQQVTLRCSPKSGHDTVSWYQQALGQGPQFIFQYYEEEERQRGNFPDRFSGHQFPNYSSELNVNALLLGDSALYLCASSGNGGVAEKLFFGSGTQLSVL.